Listed here are 3 T cell receptor beta chains from one sample, sequenced in a study of CD8+CD57+ T cells in acquired aplastic anemia. Both TCR beta VDJ combination and CDR3 sequence profiling were carried out. Genomic DNA was the template for this profiling. TCRdb reanalysed the reads using MiXCR and keeps one entry per CDR3 protein. The sample shows 150,000 to 200,000 distinct CDR3 sequences, about 48% of them seen only once. Sequencing was performed on sorted CD4+, CD8+, or CD8+CD57+ T cells (not recorded which) from PBMCs. These TCRs come from a human donor in good health.

Details on this clonotype: Being one base from a much bigger clone, this may be a read error. The genes are TRBV5-6 and TRBJ2-2; perhaps TRBD1 as D (5 bases). Trimming took 3 bases from V and 2 from J, leaving 14 bases between them. Germline CDR1 SGHDT, CDR2 YYEEEE. CDR3 length: 16 residues. Written as DNA, the CDR3 is TGTGCCAGCAGCTCGGTACAGGAGCTAAACACCGGGGAGCTGTTTTTT. It translates to CASSSVQELNTGELFF.

There are many counts of this clonotype. This chain connects TRBV19 to TRBJ2-2; 9 positions match TRBD1. CDR1 and CDR2 from the germline V gene are LNHDA and SQIVND (reference sequence). V shed 6 bases, J shed 8 bases, and the junction held 13 bases outside the gene matches. The CDR3 contains 16 residues. CDR3 in DNA: TGTGCCAGTAGGGGTACGGGACAGGGCTGGCCGGGGGAGCTGTTTTTT. This gives the protein CASRGTGQGWPGELFF.

This clonotype was seen ten or more times. V and J are TRBV6-1 and TRBJ2-1, with D possibly TRBD2 on 5 matching bases. CDR1 and CDR2 (germline): MNHNS, SASEGT. V was clipped by 6 bases and J by 3 bases, with 18 bases between them. The CDR3 has 16 residues. DNA for the CDR3: TGTGCCAGCAGACCCACCGGGATAATGGTCTACAATGAGCAGTTCTTC. It encodes CASRPTGIMVYNEQFF.